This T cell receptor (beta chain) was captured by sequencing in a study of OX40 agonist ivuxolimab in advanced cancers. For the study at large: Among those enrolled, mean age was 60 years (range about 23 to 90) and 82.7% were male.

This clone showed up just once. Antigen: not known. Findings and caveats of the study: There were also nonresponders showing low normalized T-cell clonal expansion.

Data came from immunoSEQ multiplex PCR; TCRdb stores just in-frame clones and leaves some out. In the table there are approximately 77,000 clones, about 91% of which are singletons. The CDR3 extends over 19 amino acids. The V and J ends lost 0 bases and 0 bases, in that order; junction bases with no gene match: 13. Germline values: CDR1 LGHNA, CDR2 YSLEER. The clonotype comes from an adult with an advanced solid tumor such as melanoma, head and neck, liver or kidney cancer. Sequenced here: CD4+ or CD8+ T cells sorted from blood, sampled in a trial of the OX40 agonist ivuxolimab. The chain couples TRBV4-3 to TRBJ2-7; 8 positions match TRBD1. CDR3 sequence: CASSQDTGGSGTSSYEQYF. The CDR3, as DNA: TGCGCCAGCAGCCAAGACACAGGGGGTTCGGGGACGAGCTCCTACGAGCAGTACTTC.